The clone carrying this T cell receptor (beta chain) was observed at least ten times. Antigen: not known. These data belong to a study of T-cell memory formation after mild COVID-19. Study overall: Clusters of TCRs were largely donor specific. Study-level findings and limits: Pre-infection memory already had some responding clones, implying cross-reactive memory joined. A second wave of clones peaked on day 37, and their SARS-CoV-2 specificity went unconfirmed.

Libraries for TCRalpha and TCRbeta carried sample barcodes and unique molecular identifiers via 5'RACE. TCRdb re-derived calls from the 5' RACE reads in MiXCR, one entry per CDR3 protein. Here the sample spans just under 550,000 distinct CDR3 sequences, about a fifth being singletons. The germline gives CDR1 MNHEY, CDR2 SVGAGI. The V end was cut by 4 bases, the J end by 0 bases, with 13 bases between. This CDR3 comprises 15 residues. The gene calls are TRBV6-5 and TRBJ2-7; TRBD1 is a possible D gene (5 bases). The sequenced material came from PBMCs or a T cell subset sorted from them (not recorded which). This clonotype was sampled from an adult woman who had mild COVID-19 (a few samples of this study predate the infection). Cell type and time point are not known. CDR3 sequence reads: CASSSPRQGSYEQYF. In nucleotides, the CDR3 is TGTGCCAGCAGTTCCCCCCGGCAGGGCTCCTACGAGCAGTACTTC.